This entry concerns a single TCR beta chain. What it binds is unknown. Incorporated into the TCR beta cDNA libraries were unique molecular identifiers, which served to reduce PCR and sequencing biases. Researchers reported a few hundred thousand cDNA molecules coming from approximately 1 to 10 million T cells. TCRdb re-analysed the PCR reads in MiXCR, keeping a single row per CDR3 protein. The repertoire holds more than 350,000 distinct CDR3 sequences, with approximately 38% as singletons. This sample was taken from a study of post-analysis software for immune sequencing data. Across the study: The patients showed relapsing-remitting, secondary progressive and progressive-relapsing multiple sclerosis courses. General study points: Multiple sclerosis patients had significantly lower normalized Chao1 diversity than controls.

The sample was blood. This TCR was recovered from a girl between 2 and 10 years old with multiple sclerosis.

The CDR3 loop is CASSPTGTGHYEQYF. The CDR3 nucleotides read TGTGCCAGCAGTCCAACCGGGACAGGGCACTACGAGCAGTACTTC. The chain joins TRBV27 to TRBJ2-7, with 9 bases matching TRBD1. The CDR3 is made up of 15 amino acids. Germline V CDR1 and CDR2: MNHEY, SMNVEV (reference sequence). V trimming: 5 bases; J trimming: 3 bases; junction bases outside the gene matches: 8.